Below are 20 T cell receptor beta chains sequenced from a single sample in a study of a mutant IDH1 vaccine in newly diagnosed glioma. Noted time point: week 5, during vaccination. Every vaccination contained 300 ug of the mutant IDH1 20-mer peptide and was paired with topical imiquimod. The table came from immunoSEQ multiplex PCR; TCRdb's copy has only in-frame clones and leaves some out. The sample holds around 56,000 clones, 82% seen once. Their recognized antigens are unknown. Source: PBMCs, taken from a glioma patient whose treatment included an IDH1 peptide vaccine. Source of these receptors: a woman between 18 and 29 years old with glioma. Some clones in this sample may be carry-over from other donors' samples.

The chain recombines TRBV5-1 with TRBJ2-2, with 10 bases lining up with TRBD2. Germline V gene sequence: CDR1 SGHRS, CDR2 YFSETQ. The CDR3 is made up of 17 amino acids. The V gene end was trimmed by 3 bases and the J gene end by 6 bases; junction bases not matched to a gene: 11. The CDR3 loop reads CASSSSSGGAIAGELFF. The CDR3, as DNA: TGCGCCAGCAGCTCCTCGAGCGGGGGGGCTATCGCCGGGGAGCTGTTTTTT.

The chain employs TRBV19 and TRBJ2-2; maybe TRBD2 (7 bases). V dropped 7 bases and J dropped 7 bases, with 25 bases sitting between them. Germline values: CDR1 LNHDA, CDR2 SQIVND (reference sequence). This CDR3 has 17 residues. This chain's CDR3 is CASKALRSGEGGGELFF. The DNA of the CDR3 is TGTGCCAGTAAGGCCCTTCGGAGCGGGGAAGGGGGCGGGGAGCTGTTTTTT. Variable domain in full (rest from reference TRBV19 and TRBJ2-2): DGGITQSPKYLFRKEGQNVTLSCEQNLNHDAMYWYRQDPGQGLRLIYYSQIVNDFQKGDIAEGYSVSREKKESFPLTVTSAQKNPTAFYLCASKALRSGEGGGELFFGEGSRLTVL.

The genes are TRBV12-5 and TRBJ1-1; a weak D match, TRBD1 (6 bases). With 4 bases removed from V and 1 base from J, the gap between germline ends came to 7 bases. CDR3 size: 13 residues. CDR1 LGHNT and CDR2 FRNRAP come from the germline V gene. CDR3 in DNA: TGTGCTAGTGGTTGGGACACGAACACTGAAGCTTTCTTT. This sequence encodes CASGWDTNTEAFF.

This clone was observed a handful of times. The chain carries TRBV7-9 and TRBJ1-1; a possible D gene is TRBD1 (5 bases). There are 15 residues in the CDR3. With 3 bases removed from V and 1 base from J, the gap between germline ends came to 12 bases. Germline V gives CDR1 SEHNR, CDR2 FQNEAQ (reference sequence). CDR3 sequence reads: CASSLGNGANTEAFF. The CDR3 DNA sequence: TGTGCCAGCAGCTTGGGGAATGGGGCGAACACTGAAGCTTTCTTT.

This clone has only a few counts. The rearrangement joins TRBV30 to TRBJ1-1; possibly TRBD1 for D (5 bases). With 2 bases removed from V and 4 bases from J, the gap between germline ends came to 8 bases. The germline V gene has CDR1 GTSNPN and CDR2 SVGIG (reference sequence). This CDR3 spans 12 amino acids. The CDR3 coding sequence is TGTGCCTGGAGTAGGGGAGGCACTGAAGCTTTCTTT. Its translation is CAWSRGGTEAFF.

This rearrangement joins TRBV6-5 to TRBJ2-1; D not resolved. The CDR3 spans 14 residues. The V and J ends lost 6 bases and 4 bases respectively, with 13 bases between them. In germline, CDR1 is MNHEY, CDR2 SVGAGI. The CDR3 DNA is TGTGCCAGCAGCCGATCGCCCCGGTACAATGAGCAGTTCTTC. Residues: CASSRSPRYNEQFF.

This chain joins TRBV29-1 and TRBJ2-3, with TRBD1 as a possible D gene (6 bases). CDR3 length: 15 residues. Germline V gene sequence: CDR1 SQVTM, CDR2 ANQGSEA. Trimming took off 2 bases at V and 2 bases at J, with 14 bases between the two ends. The CDR3 DNA sequence: TGCAGCGTTGAAAGGGCAGGGACATACACAGATACGCAGTATTTT. Its protein product is CSVERAGTYTDTQYF.

This clone was recorded a few times. This chain joins TRBV10-3 and TRBJ2-7, with D possibly TRBD1 on 5 matching bases. Germline V gene sequence: CDR1 ENHRY, CDR2 SYGVKD. The CDR3 runs to 13 residues. V was clipped by 5 bases and J by 5 bases, with 13 bases between them. The CDR3 DNA reads as TGTGCCATCAGTTCTCCAGGGATCGACGAGCAGTACTTC. Protein product: CAISSPGIDEQYF.

The J gene is TRBJ2-7, the V gene TRBV7-8; D not certain. The CDR3 is 13 residues long. Germline V gene lookup returns CDR1 SGHVS and CDR2 FQNEAQ. V lost 0 bases, J lost 3 bases, and 6 bases lay in between. CDR3 sequence (DNA): TGTGCCAGCAGCTTAGCGAAGCGCTACGAGCAGTACTTC. Translation: CASSLAKRYEQYF.

This sequence joins TRBV20-1 and TRBJ2-7; D gene ambiguous. The CDR3 covers 11 residues. CDR1 DFQATT and CDR2 SNEGSKA come from the germline V gene (reference sequence). Trimming left V 5 bases short and J 0 bases short, with 5 bases between. The CDR3 here is CSAPTSYEQYF. CDR3 bases: TGCAGTGCTCCGACCTCCTACGAGCAGTACTTC.

This sequence joins TRBV29-1 and TRBJ2-7, with a tentative D call TRBD1 (6 bases). Trimming cost V 7 bases and J 5 bases, with 15 bases left between them. The germline CDR1 and CDR2 sequences are SQVTM and ANQGSEA. The CDR3 is 12 amino acids. CDR3 sequence: CSASTGYNEQYF. In DNA, the CDR3 is TGCAGCGCTTCTACAGGGTACAACGAGCAGTACTTC.

CDR3 bases: TGCAGCGTTGGTAGGTCTTCCGAGCAGTACTTC. It translates to CSVGRSSEQYF. V gene TRBV29-1 combines with J gene TRBJ2-7; no firm D call. V gave up 4 bases and J gave up 6 bases, with 10 bases separating them. CDR3 size: 11 residues. Per germline, CDR1 SQVTM and CDR2 ANQGSEA.

V and J are TRBV29-1 and TRBJ2-3; no clear D gene. CDR1 and CDR2 (germline): SQVTM, ANQGSEA. Trimming cost V 4 bases and J 1 base, with 6 bases left between them. CDR3 size: 12 residues. The CDR3 here is CSVGSGTDTQYF. The CDR3, as DNA: TGCAGCGTTGGGTCCGGCACAGATACGCAGTATTTT.

Comments on this clone: Other nucleotide sequences in the sample specify the same CDR3. The V gene is TRBV20-1, the J gene TRBJ2-5; D remains ambiguous. Germline V gives CDR1 DFQATT, CDR2 SNEGSKA (reference sequence). This CDR3 contains 11 residues. The germline V and J ends were trimmed by 1 base and 2 bases, with 2 bases remaining between them. The CDR3 nucleotides are TGCAGTGCTAGAGGGCAAGAGACCCAGTACTTC. Translating it yields CSARGQETQYF.

This chain links TRBV7-9 with TRBJ2-5; the match to TRBD1 covers 7 bases. Germline V gene sequence: CDR1 SEHNR, CDR2 FQNEAQ (reference sequence). The CDR3 consists of 14 residues. V shed 5 bases, J shed 1 base, and the junction held 4 bases outside the gene matches. The CDR3 region is CASSEGTVQETQYF. The CDR3, as DNA: TGTGCCAGCAGCGAGGGGACAGTCCAAGAGACCCAGTACTTC.

In this sample, this clone turned up a few times. The chain carries TRBV5-4 and TRBJ2-1; possibly TRBD2 for D (5 bases). V was cut by 5 bases and J by 7 bases, with 25 bases left in between. CDR3 length equals 17 residues. Germline V gene sequence: CDR1 SGHNT, CDR2 YYREEE (reference sequence). Here the CDR3 DNA reads TGTGCCAGCAGAAAGGGAGCAGGAGAAGCCTTAGGGAATGAGCAGTTCTTC. Residues: CASRKGAGEALGNEQFF.

J is TRBJ2-7 and V is TRBV19; the match to TRBD1 covers 10 bases. Unmatched junction bases numbered 0, after V lost 3 bases and J lost 4 bases. Per germline, CDR1 LNHDA and CDR2 SQIVND (reference sequence). CDR3 size: 13 residues. Written as DNA, the CDR3 is TGTGCCAGTAGTATGGGACAGGGGTACGAGCAGTACTTC. It is translated as CASSMGQGYEQYF.

V gene TRBV29-1 combines with J gene TRBJ2-7, with D possibly being TRBD2 (5 bases). Trimming took 6 bases from V and 5 from J, leaving 8 bases between them. Per germline, CDR1 SQVTM and CDR2 ANQGSEA. This CDR3 region has 10 residues. CDR3 DNA: TGCAGCGTGGCGGAGGACGAGCAGTACTTC. The encoded protein is CSVAEDEQYF.

This clone occurred once. The genes are TRBV5-4 and TRBJ1-2; 10 nucleotides align to TRBD1. The CDR3 runs 14 residues. The V segment lost 5 bases and the J segment 7 bases; nucleotides outside the gene matches: 8. Per germline, CDR1 SGHNT and CDR2 YYREEE (reference sequence). The CDR3 is CASRLTGGPLGYTF. DNA for the CDR3: TGTGCCAGCAGACTGACAGGGGGCCCCCTTGGCTACACCTTC. The full variable domain, in which reference TRBV5-4 and TRBJ1-2 provide the parts outside the CDR3, is ETGVTQSPTHLIKTRGQQVTLRCSSQSGHNTVSWYQQALGQGPQFIFQYYREEENGRGNFPPRFSGLQFPNYSSELNVNALELDDSALYLCASRLTGGPLGYTFGSGTRLTVV.

The chain carries TRBV29-1 and TRBJ2-1; 12 nucleotides agree with TRBD1. Germline CDR1 and CDR2: SQVTM and ANQGSEA. The CDR3 runs to 12 residues. V lost 6 bases and J lost 12; bases outside the gene matches: 6. CDR3 amino acids: CSVRGTGGGQFF. The CDR3 DNA is TGCAGCGTGAGGGGGACAGGGGGCGGGCAGTTCTTC.